These T cell receptor beta chains were read from a single sample in a study of cytomegalovirus exposure and HLA in healthy donors. Profiled with immunoSEQ multiplex PCR; TCRdb holds only in-frame clones, not every one. Counted here are some 190,000 clones, about 89% occurring once; the ten biggest clones make up roughly 6.6%. The sequenced sample consisted of PBMCs. The origin of the receptors is a man younger than 45 in good health and CMV-seropositive. Both conserved end residues are part of each CDR3.

len	v_gene	CDR3aa
18	TRBV7-3	CASSLTMVIRGREETQYF
15	TRBV7-3	CASSLTAGGYNEQFF
12	TRBV9	CASSYTGETQYF
17	TRBV9	CASSVSNTGVTNAEAFF
13	TRBV27	CASSLFGYHEQYF
14	TRBV7-2	CASSVDLPSYEQYF
13	TRBV2	CASGGTVNTEAFF
11	TRBV5-1	CASRNGETQYF
16	TRBV7-9	CASSPDRGTGANVLTF
15	TRBV27	CASSLVATAKNIQYF
15	TRBV10-3	CAISESLGGPGELFF
15	TRBV7-9	CASAPAGTSTDTQYF
15	TRBV7-2	CASSFSQGSTDTQYF
15	TRBV4-3	CASSQDRQGADTQYF